Below are 24 T cell receptor beta chains sequenced from a single sample in a study of neoadjuvant anti-PD-1 for oral cavity cancer. As for time point: after neoadjuvant nivolumab, at surgical resection. Sequencing was performed with immunoSEQ multiplex PCR; in TCRdb, only in-frame clones are kept and a portion is missing. The table has roughly 36,000 clones, around 40% seen once. The source was tumor tissue, collected after nivolumab (anti-PD-1) treatment. The receptors come from a person aged 35-79 years with oral cavity squamous cell carcinoma.

The rearrangement links TRBV30 to TRBJ1-5; D gene unclear. Trimming took off 4 bases at V and 1 base at J, with 8 bases between the two ends. The CDR3 sequence is 13 residues long. Germline CDR1 GTSNPN, CDR2 SVGIG (reference sequence). This CDR3 reads CAWNRESNQPQHF. The CDR3 coding sequence is TGTGCCTGGAACAGAGAGAGCAATCAGCCCCAGCATTTT.

This clone has more than one count but fewer than ten. V and J are TRBV7-2 and TRBJ1-2; 7 bases map to TRBD1. Germline V gives CDR1 SGHTA, CDR2 FQGNSA. The CDR3 covers 15 residues. V shed 5 bases, J shed 3 bases, and the junction held 9 bases outside the gene matches. The CDR3 sequence is CASSPPGGLDYGYTF. The CDR3 DNA sequence: TGTGCCAGCAGCCCTCCAGGGGGGCTGGACTATGGCTACACCTTC.

A few counts support this clone. V usage is TRBV15 and J usage is TRBJ1-5, with D tentatively TRBD1 (6 bases). CDR1 and CDR2 (germline): LNHNV, YYDKDF (reference sequence). V dropped 6 bases and J dropped 7 bases, with 16 bases sitting between them. The CDR3 runs 14 residues. DNA for the CDR3: TGTGCCACCAGATGGGGGGCGGATGCGCAGCCCCAGCATTTT. Protein sequence: CATRWGADAQPQHF.

This clone was counted only a few times. V is TRBV15 and J is TRBJ1-1, with a tentative D call TRBD1 (6 bases). Germline V gives CDR1 LNHNV, CDR2 YYDKDF (reference sequence). CDR3 length equals 13 residues. V gave up 5 bases and J gave up 4 bases, with 11 bases separating them. This CDR3 reads CATSAQGPTEAFF. CDR3 sequence (DNA): TGTGCCACCAGCGCACAGGGTCCCACTGAAGCTTTCTTT.

This clone was seen a single time. The chain has TRBV9 and TRBJ2-1; D possibly corresponds to TRBD1 (6 bases). The CDR3 extends over 17 amino acids. CDR1 and CDR2 from the germline V gene are SGDLS and YYNGEE. Trimming shortened V by 7 bases and J by 0 bases, and 20 bases separated the two germline ends. DNA for the CDR3: TGTGCCAGCTCCCGGACAGAACCATTTAGCTCCTACAATGAGCAGTTCTTC. Residues: CASSRTEPFSSYNEQFF.

The chain employs TRBV29-1 and TRBJ2-7, with TRBD1 matching over 8 bases. CDR1 is SQVTM and CDR2 is ANQGSEA in the germline V gene. Trimming removed 5 bases from V and 4 bases from J; junction bases left unmatched: 4. The CDR3 contains 12 residues. The CDR3 sequence is CSVRDRGYEQYF. CDR3 DNA: TGCAGCGTTCGAGACAGGGGATACGAGCAGTACTTC.

This chain links TRBV28 with TRBJ1-1; a weak D match, TRBD1 (6 bases). Germline assignment: CDR1 MDHEN and CDR2 SYDVKM. V lost 2 bases to trimming and J lost 2 bases, with 21 bases between them. The CDR3 runs to 18 residues. The CDR3 DNA reads as TGTGCCAGCAGTTTAATAAGTGGCAGGGGAAGCGCAAACACTGAAGCTTTCTTT. It yields the protein CASSLISGRGSANTEAFF.

The V and J genes are TRBV11-3 and TRBJ2-5; weak D call: TRBD2 (7 bases). The CDR3 is 16 amino acids. Germline CDR1 and CDR2: SGHNT and YENEEA. The V and J ends lost 4 bases and 4 bases respectively, with 19 bases between them. The CDR3 is CASSSGGRGLRETQYF. CDR3 coding DNA: TGTGCCAGCAGCTCGGGGGGCAGGGGTTTAAGAGAGACCCAGTACTTC.

This clone has a handful of counts. J is TRBJ1-4 and V is TRBV21-1; the table gives TRBD1 as D, unverified against the DNA. TRBV21-1 is designated a pseudogene. The CDR3 is made up of 15 amino acids. CDR3 in DNA: TGTGCCAGCAGCAACAGGGGGCCAACTAATGAAAAACTGTTTTTT. This codes for CASSNRGPTNEKLFF.

This rearrangement joins TRBV6-6 to TRBJ1-6; D not resolved. The CDR3 is 13 residues long. The ends were cut back, 2 bases at V and 10 bases at J, with 9 bases in the middle. The germline CDR1 and CDR2 sequences are MNHNY and SVGAGI (reference sequence). The CDR3 sequence is CASSYGDGSPLHF. DNA of the CDR3: TGTGCCAGCAGTTACGGTGATGGCTCACCCCTCCACTTT.

V and J are TRBV5-1 and TRBJ2-5, with unresolved D. Deletions cut 6 bases from V and 5 bases from J, with 20 bases between. The CDR3 runs 15 residues. Germline CDR1 is SGHRS and CDR2 is YFSETQ. The CDR3 loop is CASKMGAQVRETQYF. Here the CDR3 DNA reads TGCGCCAGCAAAATGGGCGCTCAGGTCAGGGAGACCCAGTACTTC.

This clone was picked up a small number of times. The chain links TRBV18 to TRBJ1-5; TRBD1 agrees at 7 bases. J lost 3 bases, V lost 6 bases, and 5 bases had no gene match. The CDR3 spans 14 residues. The germline V gene has CDR1 KGHSH and CDR2 LQKENI. The CDR3 bases are TGTGCCAGCTCTGGAGGGACAGTCAATCAGCCCCAGCATTTT. This codes for CASSGGTVNQPQHF.

The chain recombines TRBV11-2 with TRBJ1-1; D possibly corresponds to TRBD1 (5 bases). V lost 1 base and J lost 1, with 7 bases in between. The germline CDR1 and CDR2 sequences are SGHAT and FQNNGV. This CDR3 has 14 residues. The CDR3 DNA sequence: TGTGCCAGCAGCTTAGCAGGGCGGAACACTGAAGCTTTCTTT. Translated: CASSLAGRNTEAFF.

This clone was seen a handful of times. DNA for the CDR3: TGTGCCAGCAGCCCCGGCAGCGGGAGCACCGGGGAGCTGTTTTTT. Translated, it gives CASSPGSGSTGELFF. The rearrangement uses TRBV11-2 and TRBJ2-2; 8 bases are shared with TRBD2. Trimming took 5 bases from V and 4 from J; bases not matched to a gene: 6. CDR1 and CDR2 (germline): SGHAT, FQNNGV. The CDR3 runs 15 residues.

This rearrangement joins TRBV27 to TRBJ1-2; 11 positions agree with TRBD1. This CDR3 spans 14 amino acids. V shed 10 bases, J shed 8 bases, and the junction held 12 bases outside the gene matches. The germline CDR1 and CDR2 sequences are MNHEY and SMNVEV (reference sequence). The CDR3 DNA reads TGTGCCACCACACGGACAGGGGGCTCGAGAGGCTACACCTTC. It translates to CATTRTGGSRGYTF.

In its sample, this clone was seen a few times. The chain uses TRBV15 and TRBJ1-1, with 10 bases fitting TRBD1. Per the germline V gene, CDR1 is LNHNV and CDR2 is YYDKDF (reference sequence). The CDR3 consists of 17 residues. The V and J ends lost 3 bases and 1 base, in that order; junction bases with no gene match: 8. CDR3 region: CATSSHGQGVGNTEAFF. CDR3 nucleotide sequence: TGTGCCACCAGCAGTCACGGACAGGGGGTAGGGAACACTGAAGCTTTCTTT.

This chain links TRBV30 with TRBJ2-1; 7 nucleotides align to TRBD2. Germline values: CDR1 GTSNPN, CDR2 SVGIG (reference sequence). V dropped 2 bases and J dropped 0; count of bases not matched to a gene: 7. This CDR3 has 16 residues. The CDR3 reads CAWSPPSGRSYNEQFF. The CDR3 region has the DNA TGTGCCTGGAGTCCGCCTAGCGGACGCTCCTACAATGAGCAGTTCTTC.

The chain is built from TRBV9 and TRBJ2-7; 7 bases fit TRBD1. V gave up 4 bases and J gave up 0 bases; unmatched junction bases: 7. CDR3 size: 15 residues. In germline, CDR1 is SGDLS, CDR2 YYNGEE. The CDR3 sequence: CASSRDRAFSYEQYF. DNA of the CDR3: TGTGCCAGCAGCCGAGACAGGGCCTTCTCCTACGAGCAGTACTTC.

This clone turned up a few times. The chain couples TRBV6-5 to TRBJ2-1, with TRBD2 as a possible D gene (6 bases). Germline V gene data show CDR1 as MNHEY and CDR2 as SVGAGI. Trimming left V 0 bases short and J 5 bases short, with 11 bases between. This CDR3 comprises 15 residues. The CDR3 region is CASSYSGQRDNEQFF. CDR3 in DNA: TGTGCCAGCAGTTACTCTGGCCAGCGGGACAATGAGCAGTTCTTC.

The gene calls are TRBV5-1 and TRBJ1-2; tentative D call: TRBD1 (5 bases). The CDR3 length is 12 residues. Between the trimmed V and J ends, which lost 5 bases and 4 bases, there was a span of 9 bases. The germline CDR1 and CDR2 sequences are SGHRS and YFSETQ. CDR3 DNA sequence: TGCGCCAGCAGGGAAGGGACCTATGGCTACACCTTC. This encodes CASREGTYGYTF. Based on the CDR3 plus reference TRBV5-1 and TRBJ1-2, the full variable domain is KAGVTQTPRYLIKTRGQQVTLSCSPISGHRSVSWYQQTPGQGLQFLFEYFSETQRNKGNFPGRFSGRQFSNSRSEMNVSTLELGDSALYLCASREGTYGYTFGSGTRLTVV.

This clone was seen a few times. The chain links TRBV14 to TRBJ1-5, with 7 bases matching TRBD1. In germline, CDR1 is SGHDN, CDR2 FVKESK. V was clipped by 6 bases and J by 7 bases; unmatched bases: 12. The CDR3 extends over 15 amino acids. The CDR3 nucleotides are TGTGCCAGCAGTCCTCGGGGGACAGTCGGGCAGCCCCAGCATTTT. It translates to CASSPRGTVGQPQHF.

The chain combines TRBV18 with TRBJ1-2; D remains ambiguous. Germline V gene sequence: CDR1 KGHSH, CDR2 LQKENI. CDR3 size: 13 residues. The V end lost 6 bases, the J end lost 8 bases, and 16 bases lay between the germline ends. CDR3 bases: TGTGCCAGCTCTCCTACCGGTGCACGCGGCTACACCTTC. It specifies CASSPTGARGYTF.

The V gene is TRBV15, the J gene TRBJ1-5; a weak D match, TRBD1 (5 bases). Germline V gene sequence: CDR1 LNHNV, CDR2 YYDKDF (reference sequence). The V end was cut by 0 bases, the J end by 6 bases, with 15 bases between. CDR3 length: 16 amino acids. Written as DNA, the CDR3 is TGTGCCACCAGCAGAGATCTCCAGGGAAGGGGTCAGCCCCAGCATTTT. Protein product: CATSRDLQGRGQPQHF.

This clone has more than one count but fewer than ten. This chain joins TRBV6-5 and TRBJ2-7; 10 bases are shared with TRBD2. V shed 2 bases and J 4 bases; nucleotides not matched to a gene: 2. The germline V gene has CDR1 MNHEY and CDR2 SVGAGI. This CDR3 comprises 14 residues. CDR3 amino acids: CASSYASGRYEQYF. The CDR3 nucleotides read TGTGCCAGCAGTTACGCTAGCGGGAGATACGAGCAGTACTTC.